This T cell receptor (beta chain) was recorded in a study of blood T cell repertoires in COVID-19. The wider study: Acute and convalescent COVID-19 samples came from the United States, Italy and Spain. PBMCs, B-cell-depleted T cells, or T cells provided the cDNA or gDNA that made up the material.

The authors' processing: Estimation of nucleated cell counts was performed using reference gene primer amplification. The data were produced by immunoSEQ multiplex PCR, yet TCRdb's version contains in-frame clones alone and is incomplete. V, J and clone size were drawn from that table, and D and trimming were deduced from the DNA. The sample has 63,000 or so clones, 80% to 90% seen once. Germline-derived CDR1 and CDR2 are SGHRS and YFSETQ. The CDR3 totals 12 residues. Deletions cut 8 bases from V and 7 bases from J, with 15 bases between. The sequencing input was peripheral blood. This sequence was found in a human donor in a cohort sampled during active COVID-19. The chain uses TRBV5-1 and TRBJ2-5, with D possibly TRBD2 on 5 matching bases. The CDR3 DNA is TGCGCCAGTTACCGGGAAAAGGGGACCCAGTACTTC. This gives the protein CASYREKGTQYF. Using reference TRBV5-1 and TRBJ2-5 for the parts outside the CDR3, the full variable domain is KAGVTQTPRYLIKTRGQQVTLSCSPISGHRSVSWYQQTPGQGLQFLFEYFSETQRNKGNFPGRFSGRQFSNSRSEMNVSTLELGDSALYLCASYREKGTQYFGPGTRLLVL.